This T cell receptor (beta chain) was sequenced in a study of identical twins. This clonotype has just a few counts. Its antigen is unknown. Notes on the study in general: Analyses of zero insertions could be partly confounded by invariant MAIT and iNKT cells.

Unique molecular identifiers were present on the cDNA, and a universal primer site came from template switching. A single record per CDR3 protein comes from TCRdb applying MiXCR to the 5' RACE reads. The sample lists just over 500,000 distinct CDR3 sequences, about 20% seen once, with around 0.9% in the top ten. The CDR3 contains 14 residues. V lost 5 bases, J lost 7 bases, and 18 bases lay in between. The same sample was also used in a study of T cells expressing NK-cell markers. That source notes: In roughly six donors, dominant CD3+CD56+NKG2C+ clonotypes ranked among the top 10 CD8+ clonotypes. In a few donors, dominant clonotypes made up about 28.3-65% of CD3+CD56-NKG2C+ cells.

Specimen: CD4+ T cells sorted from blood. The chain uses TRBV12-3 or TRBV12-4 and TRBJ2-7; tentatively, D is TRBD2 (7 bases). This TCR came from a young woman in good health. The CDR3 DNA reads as TGTGCCAGCAGTCCCCAAGGGGGAGGGTTAGAGCAGTACTTC. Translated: CASSPQGGGLEQYF.